The T cell receptor beta chain under discussion was sequenced for a study of blood T cell repertoires in COVID-19. Study overall: Samples of COVID-19 (acute and convalescent) were obtained from the United States, Italy and Spain. Sources were T cells, B-cell-depleted T cells, or PBMCs; the material itself was cDNA or gDNA.

There are 15 residues in the CDR3. The V segment lost 4 bases and the J segment 4 bases; nucleotides outside the gene matches: 8. Germline V lookup: CDR1 LGHDT, CDR2 YNNKEL (reference sequence). Under the authors' procedure: Scientists estimated how many nucleated cells there were by amplifying reference gene primers. The protocol was immunoSEQ multiplex PCR, while the TCRdb copy is restricted to in-frame clones and leaves out a portion. V, J and clone size are taken as reported in that table, and D and trimming were inferred from the DNA itself. The sample consists of 150,000 to 200,000 clones, 80% of them appearing once. Participants came from some 23 US areas, aged roughly 18 to 95 years.

V usage is TRBV3-1 (or the pseudogene TRBV3-2) and J usage is TRBJ2-3; 7 bases map to TRBD2. What was sequenced was PBMCs or T cells enriched from blood (not recorded which). The TCR sequence derives from a woman aged 60-75 years who had recovered from COVID-19. The CDR3 DNA follows: TGTGCCAGCAGCCTGAGGACTAGTTCGTCAGATACGCAGTATTTT. Its protein product is CASSLRTSSSDTQYF.